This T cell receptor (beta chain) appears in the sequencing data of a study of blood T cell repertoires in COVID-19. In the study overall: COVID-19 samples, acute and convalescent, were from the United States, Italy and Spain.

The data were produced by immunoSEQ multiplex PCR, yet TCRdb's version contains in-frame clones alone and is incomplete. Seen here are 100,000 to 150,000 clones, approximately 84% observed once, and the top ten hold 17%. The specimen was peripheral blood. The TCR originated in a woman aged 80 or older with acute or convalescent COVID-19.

CDR3 protein: CASSSGLSGTQYF. The CDR3, as DNA: TGTGCCAGCAGCTCCGGACTGTCGGGGACCCAGTACTTC. V and J are TRBV7-2 and TRBJ2-5, with a weak D call TRBD2 (5 bases). CDR3 length: 13 residues. V lost 4 bases and J 7 bases, leaving 13 bases between the germline ends. Germline CDR1 SGHTA, CDR2 FQGNSA.